The rows below give T cell receptor beta chains drawn from one sample of a study of shared clonotypes between healthy human individuals. Generated by immunoSEQ multiplex PCR, the TCRdb table keeps only in-frame clones and is missing some. The repertoire has approximately 980,000 clones, around three quarters of them found once; the top ten carry approximately 1.5%. Sequencing was performed on memory CD4+ T cells sorted from blood. These receptors all stem from a man aged 18 to 30 in good health. Both conserved end residues are part of each CDR3. A D gene is named only where the DNA matches it firmly. A row's size may be missing; if present it is once, few, many or a size class.

clone size | D gene | J gene | V gene | CDR3 protein | CDR3 DNA
NA | NA | TRBJ1-1 | TRBV5-6 | CASSLYEAEAFF | TGTGCCAGCAGCTTGTACGAGGCTGAAGCTTTCTTT
NA | NA | TRBJ2-2 | TRBV7-8 | CASSLNIGELFF | TGTGCCAGCAGCTTAAATATCGGGGAGCTGTTTTTT
many | TRBD1 | TRBJ1-3 | TRBV28 | CASRTGDKGRNTIYF | TGTGCCAGCAGGACAGGGGATAAAGGGAGAAACACCATATATTTT
many | NA | TRBJ1-1 | TRBV6-1 | CASSEGGPRAFF | TGTGCCAGCAGTGAAGGAGGACCCAGGGCTTTCTTT
few | TRBD2 | TRBJ2-5 | TRBV5-1 | CASSLGGASGEQETQYF | TGCGCCAGCAGCTTGGGAGGGGCTAGCGGGGAACAAGAGACCCAGTACTTC
NA | TRBD2 | TRBJ2-5 | TRBV2 | CATGLAQETQYF | TGTGCCACCGGACTAGCCCAAGAGACCCAGTACTTC
NA | TRBD2 | TRBJ2-2 | TRBV2 | CASSDGLGRGELFF | TGTGCCAGCAGTGACGGACTAGGACGAGGGGAGCTGTTTTTT
NA | NA | TRBJ1-1 | TRBV19 | CASRAGTRMNTEAFF | TGTGCCAGTAGGGCGGGGACACGTATGAACACTGAAGCTTTCTTT
NA | NA | TRBJ2-7 | TRBV10-3 | CAIRGSSYEQYF | TGTGCCATCAGGGGTAGCTCCTACGAGCAGTACTTC
few | NA | TRBJ1-3 | TRBV4-1 | CASSPLTGGSGNTIYF | TGCGCCAGCAGCCCTTTGACGGGAGGTTCGGGAAACACCATATATTTT
NA | NA | TRBJ2-7 | TRBV28 | CASSLMGSYEQYF | TGTGCCAGCAGTTTAATGGGCAGCTACGAGCAGTACTTC
few | NA | TRBJ1-5 | TRBV7-9 | CASSLAWVNQPQHF | TGTGCCAGCAGCTTAGCGTGGGTAAATCAGCCCCAGCATTTT
NA | NA | TRBJ1-4 | TRBV7-2 | CASSLVNEKLFF | TGTGCCAGCAGCTTAGTTAATGAAAAACTGTTTTTT
NA | NA | TRBJ2-1 | TRBV7-2 | CASSHTLNEQFF | TGTGCCAGCAGCCATACACTAAATGAGCAGTTCTTC
NA | TRBD2 | TRBJ2-3 | TRBV4-3 | CASSRRTSGADTQYF | TGCGCCAGCAGCCGTCGGACTAGCGGGGCAGATACGCAGTATTTT
NA | NA | TRBJ1-1 | TRBV28 | CASSRSTVGTEAFF | TGTGCCAGCAGCCGCTCAACGGTAGGCACTGAAGCTTTCTTT
NA | TRBD2 | TRBJ2-1 | TRBV10-2 | CASIGGSGGVSYNEQFF | TGCGCCAGCATTGGTGGTAGCGGGGGGGTCTCCTACAATGAGCAGTTCTTC
NA | NA | TRBJ2-3 | TRBV7-2 | CASSSATGLLTDTQYF | TGTGCCAGCAGCTCCGCTACGGGACTCCTCACAGATACGCAGTATTTT
NA | NA | TRBJ1-3 | TRBV30 | CAWSENSSGNTIYF | TGTGCCTGGAGTGAAAACAGCTCTGGAAACACCATATATTTT
few | TRBD1 | TRBJ1-1 | TRBV18 | CASSLGTGDEAFF | TGTGCCAGCTCACTCGGGACAGGGGATGAAGCTTTCTTT
NA | TRBD1 | TRBJ2-5 | TRBV11-2 | CASSLDSDRGETQYF | TGTGCCAGCAGCTTAGACTCGGACAGGGGAGAGACCCAGTACTTC
NA | TRBD2 | TRBJ2-2 | TRBV7-2 | CASSSPPSGKAHTGELFF | TGTGCCAGCAGCTCCCCCCCTAGCGGGAAGGCTCACACCGGGGAGCTGTTTTTT
once | TRBD1 | TRBJ1-5 | TRBV5-1 | CASSRTGADQPQHF | TGCGCCAGCAGTCGGACAGGGGCGGATCAGCCCCAGCATTTT
NA | TRBD1 | TRBJ1-6 | TRBV10-2 | CASRTGTENSPLHF | TGCGCCAGCAGAACCGGGACAGAGAATTCACCCCTCCACTTT
NA | NA | TRBJ2-1 | TRBV9 | CASSQSGTPSYNEQFF | TGTGCCAGCAGCCAATCCGGGACACCCTCCTACAATGAGCAGTTCTTC
few | TRBD1 | TRBJ1-2 | TRBV7-6 | CASSASTGVGGYTF | TGTGCCAGCAGCGCATCGACAGGGGTCGGAGGCTACACCTTC
NA | NA | TRBJ2-1 | TRBV18 | CASSPLMDNEQFF | TGTGCCAGCTCACCCCTTATGGACAATGAGCAGTTCTTC
few | NA | TRBJ1-6 | TRBV19 | CASSIVGTNSPLHF | TGTGCCAGTAGTATAGTGGGGACGAATTCACCCCTCCACTTT
NA | NA | TRBJ2-7 | TRBV21-1 | CASSKGDSYEQYF | TGTGCCAGCAGCAAAGGGGACTCCTACGAGCAGTACTTC
NA | NA | TRBJ1-1 | TRBV20-1 | CSAIGGTEAFF | TGCAGCGCCATCGGGGGCACTGAAGCTTTCTTT
NA | NA | TRBJ2-5 | TRBV6-1 | CATTARGKETQYF | TGTGCCACCACCGCTCGAGGGAAAGAGACCCAGTACTTC
NA | NA | TRBJ2-3 | TRBV11-2 | CASSPLGHTTDTQYF | TGTGCCAGCAGCCCTCTCGGGCACACCACAGATACGCAGTATTTT
NA | NA | TRBJ2-7 | TRBV7-9 | CASSLEEGITYEQYF | TGTGCCAGCAGCTTAGAGGAGGGCATCACGTACGAGCAGTACTTC
NA | NA | TRBJ1-6 | TRBV6-5 | CASSYASYNSPLHF | TGTGCCAGCAGTTACGCCTCCTATAATTCACCCCTCCACTTT
NA | NA | TRBJ2-5 | TRBV19 | CASSSSGRETQYF | TGTGCCAGTAGTTCTTCGGGACGGGAGACCCAGTACTTC
NA | NA | TRBJ1-2 | TRBV6-5 | CASRLGQTYGYTF | TGTGCCAGCAGACTTGGACAGACCTATGGCTACACCTTC
NA | TRBD1 | TRBJ1-1 | TRBV7-9 | CASSSGGTGGTEAFF | TGTGCCAGCAGCTCCGGCGGTACAGGGGGTACTGAAGCTTTCTTT
NA | NA | TRBJ2-5 | TRBV10-1 | CASSESGETQYF | TGCGCCAGCAGTGAGTCGGGGGAGACCCAGTACTTC
NA | TRBD2 | TRBJ2-5 | TRBV19 | CASSTGTSGRETQYF | TGTGCCAGTAGTACTGGGACTAGCGGACGAGAGACCCAGTACTTC
NA | NA | TRBJ1-3 | TRBV6-1 | CASSERPGDTIYF | TGTGCCAGCAGTGAGAGACCTGGGGACACCATATATTTT
NA | TRBD2 | TRBJ2-3 | TRBV9 | CASSVGASGRARVTDTQYF | TGTGCCAGCAGCGTAGGGGCTAGCGGGAGGGCCCGCGTCACAGATACGCAGTATTTT
few | NA | TRBJ1-2 | TRBV28 | CASSLVAGNYGYTF | TGTGCCAGCAGTTTAGTGGCAGGAAACTATGGCTACACCTTC
NA | TRBD1 | TRBJ2-7 | TRBV18 | CASSLSSGGYEQYF | TGTGCCAGCTCACTTTCTTCAGGGGGCTACGAGCAGTACTTC
NA | NA | TRBJ2-2 | TRBV6-5 | CASRWGAAGELFF | TGTGCCAGCCGGTGGGGGGCGGCCGGGGAGCTGTTTTTT
once | TRBD1 | TRBJ1-2 | TRBV7-2 | CASSQGPTGGGYGYTF | TGTGCCAGCAGCCAAGGCCCCACAGGGGGCGGATATGGCTACACCTTC
NA | NA | TRBJ2-3 | TRBV15 | CATSRDASREDTQYF | TGTGCCACCAGCAGAGACGCGTCACGAGAGGATACGCAGTATTTT
NA | NA | TRBJ1-1 | TRBV11-2 | CASRLGGGRRTEAFF | TGTGCCAGCAGATTAGGGGGGGGGCGTAGGACTGAAGCTTTCTTT
once | NA | TRBJ2-1 | TRBV6-6 | CASSYSREASYNEQFF | TGTGCCAGCAGTTACTCCCGGGAAGCCTCCTACAATGAGCAGTTCTTC
NA | NA | TRBJ2-5 | TRBV5-1 | CASSLAAAIQETQYF | TGCGCCAGCAGCTTGGCAGCAGCAATCCAAGAGACCCAGTACTTC
NA | NA | TRBJ1-2 | TRBV30 | CAFLPGAYGYTF | TGTGCCTTCCTGCCGGGTGCCTATGGCTACACCTTC
NA | NA | TRBJ2-5 | TRBV2 | CASNLWETQYF | TGTGCCAGCAACCTATGGGAGACCCAGTACTTC
NA | NA | TRBJ1-5 | TRBV7-9 | CASSLSGNKPQHF | TGTGCCAGCAGCTTATCCGGTAATAAGCCCCAGCATTTT
NA | TRBD2 | TRBJ2-1 | TRBV19 | CASSLTSGSGNEQFF | TGTGCCAGTAGTTTAACTAGCGGGAGTGGCAATGAGCAGTTCTTC
few | NA | TRBJ1-3 | TRBV28 | CASSSTLNTIYF | TGTGCCAGCAGTTCCACCCTGAACACCATATATTTT
once | NA | TRBJ1-5 | TRBV7-8 | CASRRGFSNQPQHF | TGTGCCAGCAGGCGAGGGTTTAGCAATCAGCCCCAGCATTTT
NA | NA | TRBJ1-6 | TRBV14 | CASSQFANSPLHF | TGTGCCAGCAGCCAATTCGCCAATTCACCCCTCCACTTT
NA | TRBD2 | TRBJ2-5 | TRBV9 | CASSVGGGRLQETQYF | TGTGCCAGCAGCGTAGGTGGCGGGAGGCTCCAAGAGACCCAGTACTTC